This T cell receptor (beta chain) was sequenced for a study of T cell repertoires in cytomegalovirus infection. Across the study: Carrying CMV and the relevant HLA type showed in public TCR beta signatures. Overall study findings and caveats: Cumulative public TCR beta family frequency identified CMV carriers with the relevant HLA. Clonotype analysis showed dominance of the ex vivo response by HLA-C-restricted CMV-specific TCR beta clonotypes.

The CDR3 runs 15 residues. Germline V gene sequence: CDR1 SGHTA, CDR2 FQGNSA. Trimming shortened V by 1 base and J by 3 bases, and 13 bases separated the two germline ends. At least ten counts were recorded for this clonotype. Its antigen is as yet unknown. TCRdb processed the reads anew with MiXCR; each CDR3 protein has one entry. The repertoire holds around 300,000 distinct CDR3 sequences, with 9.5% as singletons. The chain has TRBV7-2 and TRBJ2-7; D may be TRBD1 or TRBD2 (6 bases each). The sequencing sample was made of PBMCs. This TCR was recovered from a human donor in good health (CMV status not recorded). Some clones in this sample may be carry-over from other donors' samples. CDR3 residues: CASSLEGGPNYEQYF. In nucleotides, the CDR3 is TGTGCCAGCAGCTTAGAAGGGGGGCCGAACTACGAGCAGTACTTC.